This T cell receptor beta chain was profiled in a study of radiotherapy plus CTLA-4 blockade in lung cancer. As for the study in general: The study recorded objective responses in around a sixth of patients and disease control in 25% to 35%.

The length of the CDR3 is 14 residues. Per the germline V gene, CDR1 is MNHEY and CDR2 is SVGAGI. The V end lost 5 bases, the J end lost 6 bases, and 16 bases lay between the germline ends. Study-level points and caveats: Early clone dynamics of blood T cells, plus interferon-beta, reportedly predicted response best. Expansion of tumor-derived TCR clones was observed in blood after radiotherapy plus ipilimumab.

Worth noting for this clone: Its target is unknown.

Assay: immunoSEQ multiplex PCR; the TCRdb copy retains only in-frame clones and omits some. This table has around 82,000 clones, about four fifths appearing once. Chemo-refractory metastatic non-small-cell lung cancer patients underwent focal radiation alongside CTLA-4 blockade with ipilimumab. The source was peripheral blood, collected from a patient treated with radiotherapy plus ipilimumab. This chain links TRBV6-5 with TRBJ1-1; no reliable D call. This sequence originates from a human donor with non-small cell lung cancer whose response to radiotherapy plus ipilimumab could not be evaluated. Some clones in this sample may be carry-over from other donors' samples. Written as DNA, the CDR3 is TGTGCCAGCAGTGAAGGACTCGGTGGTCCTGAAGCTTTCTTT. Amino acids: CASSEGLGGPEAFF.